Here is one TCR beta chain with its context. Its specificity is unknown. The DNA is omitted, as the CDR3 cannot be located on it reliably, and the CDR3 follows TCRdb's listing. Profiling relied on immunoSEQ multiplex PCR, and the TCRdb table lists in-frame clones only, not all of them. The sample contains roughly 240,000 clones, approximately 88% of which appear only once. Treatment specified: roughly 18 received Ad26.COV2.S at low or high dose, single or two shots; about 5 received placebo; per-sample allocation not given. Following the first vaccine or placebo injection, samples were taken on day 63. The data are from a study of Ad26.COV2.S vaccination and SARS-CoV-2 variants. Study observations and caveats: Breadth of non-spike TCRs did not differ between vaccinees and placebo recipients.

Germline CDR1 is MDHEN and CDR2 is SYDVKM. Counting both end residues, the CDR3 totals 12 amino acids. Specimen: peripheral blood, collected in a trial of Ad26.COV2.S vaccine versus placebo. The chain couples TRBV28 to TRBJ1-1. This TCR was recovered from a person between 18 and 65 years old who received the Ad26.COV2.S COVID-19 vaccine or a placebo. The chain's CDR3 is CASTPVAGGTFF.